The clone carrying this TCR beta chain showed up just once. Antigen specificity is unknown. A junction end diverges from the germline sequence, so it may reflect a read error. The authors made TCR beta cDNA from about 500 ng total RNA with a constant-region primer. Libraries for TCR beta were built through three nested multiplex PCR rounds, which together made up a slightly modified ARM-PCR procedure. TCRdb re-derived calls from the multiplex PCR reads in MiXCR, one entry per CDR3 protein. Of around 70,000 distinct CDR3 sequences listed, 60% to 80% are singletons. Between roughly 20 and 33 mg of unsorted bulk tissue served as the source from which RNA and DNA were co-extracted. The data originate from a study of tumor-infiltrating lymphocytes in primary liver carcinoma. Study-level information: Men and women, 30 to 69 years of age, made up the patients. Samples returned roughly 3.65 to 7.13 million productive TCRbeta reads, a yield that was similar across tissue types.

General study findings and limits: Tumor specimens were characterized by a significantly higher top-250-clone fraction than blood (p = 0.039). Between tumor regions, pairs overlapped more than tumor-adjacent and tumor-blood pairs did.

Material for sequencing was liver tumor tissue from sampling region 4. Subset reported: tumor region T4, right-lateral pole. This sequence originates from a man aged 40-49 years with primary liver carcinoma and hepatitis B virus infection.

CDR3 sequence: CANSPLGGSTEAFF. CDR3 bases: TGTGCCAACAGCCCCCTCGGGGGGAGCACTGAAGCGTTCTTT. This chain connects TRBV6-6 to TRBJ1-1, with D tentatively TRBD1 (5 bases). Germline V gene data show CDR1 as MNHNY and CDR2 as SVGAGI (reference sequence). The CDR3 consists of 14 residues.